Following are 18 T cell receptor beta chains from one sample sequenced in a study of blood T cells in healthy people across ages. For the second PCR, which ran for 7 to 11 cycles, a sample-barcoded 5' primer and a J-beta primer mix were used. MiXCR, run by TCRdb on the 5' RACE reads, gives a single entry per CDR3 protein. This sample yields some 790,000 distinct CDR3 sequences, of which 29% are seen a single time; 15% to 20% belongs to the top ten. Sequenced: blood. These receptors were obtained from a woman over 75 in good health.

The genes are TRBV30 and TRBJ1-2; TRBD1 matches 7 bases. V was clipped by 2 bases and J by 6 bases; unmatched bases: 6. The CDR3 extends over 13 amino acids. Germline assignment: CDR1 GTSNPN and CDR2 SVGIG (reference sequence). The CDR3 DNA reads TGTGCCTGGAGTCCGACAGGGTGGAATGGCTACACCTTC. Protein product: CAWSPTGWNGYTF.

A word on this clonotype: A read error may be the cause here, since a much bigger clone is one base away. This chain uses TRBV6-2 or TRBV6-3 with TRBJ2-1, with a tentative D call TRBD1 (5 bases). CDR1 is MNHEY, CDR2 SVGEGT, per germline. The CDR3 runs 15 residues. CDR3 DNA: TGTGCCGGCAGATCAGGGTATCTTATCTACAATGAGCAGTTCTTC. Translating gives CAGRSGYLIYNEQFF.

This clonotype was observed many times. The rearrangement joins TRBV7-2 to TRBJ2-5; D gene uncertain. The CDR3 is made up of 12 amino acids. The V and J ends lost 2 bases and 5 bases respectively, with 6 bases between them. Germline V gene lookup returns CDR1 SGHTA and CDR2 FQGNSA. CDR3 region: CASSLRVETQYF. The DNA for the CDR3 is TGTGCCAGCAGCTTAAGGGTGGAGACCCAGTACTTC.

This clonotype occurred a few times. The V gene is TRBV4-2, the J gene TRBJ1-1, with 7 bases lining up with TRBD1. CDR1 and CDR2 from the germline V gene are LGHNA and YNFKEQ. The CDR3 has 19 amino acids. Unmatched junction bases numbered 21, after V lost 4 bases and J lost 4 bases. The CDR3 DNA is TGTGCCAGCAGCCTTCGCTACGGACAGGTCCGGTTGAGGGGCACTGAAGCTTTCTTT. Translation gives CASSLRYGQVRLRGTEAFF.

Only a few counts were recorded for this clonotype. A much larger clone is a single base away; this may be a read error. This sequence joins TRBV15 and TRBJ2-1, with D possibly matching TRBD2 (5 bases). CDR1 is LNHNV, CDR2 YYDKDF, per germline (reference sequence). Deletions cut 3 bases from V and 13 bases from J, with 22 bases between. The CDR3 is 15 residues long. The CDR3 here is CATSSPLGYWETQFF. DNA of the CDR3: TGTGCCACCAGCAGTCCTTTGGGGTATTGGGAGACCCAGTTCTTC.

DNA for the CDR3: TGTGCCAGCAGCCGGCAGAAGGACCAACTGTTTTTT. Encoded protein: CASSRQKDQLFF. This rearrangement joins TRBV11-2 to TRBJ1-4, with unresolved D. There are 12 residues in the CDR3. V gave up 5 bases and J gave up 12 bases, with 13 bases separating them. CDR1 SGHAT and CDR2 FQNNGV come from the germline V gene.

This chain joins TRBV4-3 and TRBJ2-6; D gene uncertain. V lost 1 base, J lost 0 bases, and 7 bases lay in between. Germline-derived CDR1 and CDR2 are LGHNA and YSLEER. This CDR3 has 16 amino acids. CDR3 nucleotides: TGCGCCAGCAGCCAAGGTCCGGACTCTGGGGCCAACGTCCTGACTTTC. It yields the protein CASSQGPDSGANVLTF.

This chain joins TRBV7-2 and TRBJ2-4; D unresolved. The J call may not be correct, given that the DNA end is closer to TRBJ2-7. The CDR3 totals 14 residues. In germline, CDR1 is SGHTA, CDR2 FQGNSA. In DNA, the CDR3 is TGTGCCAGCAGCGTCCAAGGAAGCATGGACGAGCAGTACTTC. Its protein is CASSVQGSMDEQYF.

Here the CDR3 DNA reads TGTGCCAGCAGACACCCGTCGGACACTGAAGCTTTCTTT. Its protein is CASRHPSDTEAFF. V usage is TRBV7-2 and J usage is TRBJ1-1, with D hard to call. V was cut by 6 bases and J by 3 bases, with 11 bases left in between. The germline gives CDR1 SGHTA, CDR2 FQGNSA. CDR3 length equals 13 residues.

CDR3: CSAIPANTQYF. The CDR3 DNA sequence: TGCAGCGCCATTCCTGCGAATACGCAGTATTTT. The chain uses TRBV20-1 and TRBJ2-3; D is ambiguous. Germline V lookup: CDR1 DFQATT, CDR2 SNEGSKA (reference sequence). This CDR3 spans 11 amino acids.

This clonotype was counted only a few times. CDR3 in amino acids: CSVGRGGEAFF. The CDR3 nucleotides read TGCAGCGTTGGCAGGGGGGGTGAAGCTTTCTTT. The genes are TRBV29-1 and TRBJ1-1, with TRBD1 matching over 7 bases. CDR3 size: 11 residues. CDR1 SQVTM and CDR2 ANQGSEA come from the germline V gene. Trimming took 4 bases from V and 7 from J; bases not matched to a gene: 3.

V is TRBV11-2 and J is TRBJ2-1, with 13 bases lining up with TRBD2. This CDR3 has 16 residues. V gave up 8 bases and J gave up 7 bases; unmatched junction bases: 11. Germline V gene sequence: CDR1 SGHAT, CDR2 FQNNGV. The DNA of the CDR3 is TGTGCCAGCGGCTACCTGACTAGCGGGGGGTATAATGAGCAGTTCTTC. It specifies CASGYLTSGGYNEQFF.

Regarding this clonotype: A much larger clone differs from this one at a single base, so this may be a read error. In DNA, the CDR3 is TGCGGTGCAAGAGGCGAGACCCAGTACTTC. It codes for CGARGETQYF. The V and J genes are TRBV20-1 and TRBJ2-5; D is ambiguous. Germline values: CDR1 DFQATT, CDR2 SNEGSKA (reference sequence). The length of the CDR3 is 10 residues.

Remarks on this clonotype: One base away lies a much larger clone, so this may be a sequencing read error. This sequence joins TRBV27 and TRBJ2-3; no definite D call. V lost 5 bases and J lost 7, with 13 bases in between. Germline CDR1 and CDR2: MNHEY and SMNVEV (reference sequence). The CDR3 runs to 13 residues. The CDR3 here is CASSATGRHTQYF. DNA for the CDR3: TGTGCCAGCAGTGCAACCGGACGCCATACGCAGTATTTT.

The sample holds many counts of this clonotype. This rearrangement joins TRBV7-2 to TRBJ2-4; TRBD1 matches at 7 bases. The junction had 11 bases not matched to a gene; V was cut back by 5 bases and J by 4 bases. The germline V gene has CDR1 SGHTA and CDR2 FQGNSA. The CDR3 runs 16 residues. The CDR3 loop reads CASSPGGWSQKNIQYF. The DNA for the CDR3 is TGTGCCAGCAGCCCAGGGGGTTGGAGCCAAAAAAACATTCAGTACTTC.

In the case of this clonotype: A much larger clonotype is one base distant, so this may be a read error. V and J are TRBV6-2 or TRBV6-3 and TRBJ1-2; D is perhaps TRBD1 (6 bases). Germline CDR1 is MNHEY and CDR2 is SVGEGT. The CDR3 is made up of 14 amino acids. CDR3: CASGYSRGTFGYTF. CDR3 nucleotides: TGTGCCAGCGGTTACTCCCGAGGGACATTTGGCTACACCTTC.

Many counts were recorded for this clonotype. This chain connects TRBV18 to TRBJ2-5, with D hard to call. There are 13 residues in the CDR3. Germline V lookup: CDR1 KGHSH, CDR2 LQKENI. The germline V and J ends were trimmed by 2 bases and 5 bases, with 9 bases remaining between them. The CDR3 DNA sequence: TGTGCCAGCTCACCATCAAATCGGGAGACCCAGTACTTC. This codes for CASSPSNRETQYF.

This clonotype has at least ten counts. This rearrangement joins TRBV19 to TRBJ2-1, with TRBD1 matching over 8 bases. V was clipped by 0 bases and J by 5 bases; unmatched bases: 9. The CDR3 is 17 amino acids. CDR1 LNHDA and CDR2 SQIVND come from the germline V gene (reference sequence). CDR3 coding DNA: TGTGCCAGTAGTATAGACTCAGGGGGCGCAAGTAACAATGAGCAGTTCTTC. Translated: CASSIDSGGASNNEQFF.